A selection of T cell receptor beta chains follows, all from one sample in a study of response to subunit inactivated influenza vaccine. TCRdb re-derived calls from the RT-PCR reads in MiXCR, one entry per CDR3 protein. The table lists 500,000 to 550,000 distinct CDR3 sequences, 6% to 9% of them singletons. The material sequenced was PBMCs from blood, taken around 25 months after vaccination. These TCRs come from a man aged 50-75 years who received an inactivated influenza vaccine. CDR3s include the opening cysteine and the closing phenylalanine or tryptophan. The size field is filled for only some rows; it gives once, few, many or a size class.

V gene: TRBV6-5
J gene: TRBJ2-1
clone size: many
CDR3 protein: CASSYSNGEGNEQFF

V gene: TRBV27
J gene: TRBJ1-5
clone size: many
CDR3 protein: CASAPRAGQSSNQPQHF

V gene: TRBV7-2
J gene: TRBJ2-5
clone size: few
CDR3 protein: CASSGQGYETQYF

V gene: TRBV5-1
J gene: TRBJ2-3
clone size: many
CDR3 protein: CASSQAPLAATRDTQYF

V gene: TRBV20-1
J gene: TRBJ2-2
clone size: .
CDR3 protein: CSARRLAGGGGELFF

V gene: TRBV29-1
J gene: TRBJ1-1
clone size: few
CDR3 protein: CSVQRGFEAFF

V gene: TRBV12-3/TRBV12-4
J gene: TRBJ1-5
clone size: .
CDR3 protein: CASSGQRNQPQHF

V gene: TRBV12-3/TRBV12-4
J gene: TRBJ1-5
clone size: .
CDR3 protein: CASSPATGSSYSNQPQHF

V gene: TRBV20-1
J gene: TRBJ2-7
clone size: many
CDR3 protein: CSAPTSGRGWEQYF

V gene: TRBV10-3
J gene: TRBJ2-5
clone size: .
CDR3 protein: CAISERLAGVRETQYF

V gene: TRBV20-1
J gene: TRBJ2-5
clone size: few
CDR3 protein: CSAALRETQYF

V gene: TRBV28
J gene: TRBJ2-2
clone size: .
CDR3 protein: CASSFPTLGLAGPTNTGELFF

V gene: TRBV20-1
J gene: TRBJ1-6
clone size: many
CDR3 protein: CSAEIGNSPLHF

V gene: TRBV28
J gene: TRBJ2-1
clone size: many
CDR3 protein: CASSITTGAEEFF

V gene: TRBV27
J gene: TRBJ1-2
clone size: few
CDR3 protein: CASRHGTMEYGYTF

V gene: TRBV20-1
J gene: TRBJ2-3
clone size: few
CDR3 protein: CSARKRGLGTDTQYF

V gene: TRBV20-1
J gene: TRBJ2-5
clone size: few
CDR3 protein: CSARDSLVQETQYF

V gene: TRBV12-3/TRBV12-4
J gene: TRBJ1-5
clone size: many
CDR3 protein: CASSLMTGYRSNQPQHF

V gene: TRBV6-1
J gene: TRBJ2-3
clone size: few
CDR3 protein: CASNPGLAANTDTQYF

V gene: TRBV6-1
J gene: TRBJ2-1
clone size: .
CDR3 protein: CASRPGGTSGYNEQFF

V gene: TRBV11-2
J gene: TRBJ2-1
clone size: few
CDR3 protein: CASSPGLLFYNEQFF

V gene: TRBV4-2
J gene: TRBJ2-1
clone size: many
CDR3 protein: CASSWTSGRTYNEQFF

V gene: TRBV29-1
J gene: TRBJ1-1
clone size: .
CDR3 protein: CSARTGGTEAFF

V gene: TRBV5-1
J gene: TRBJ2-3
clone size: .
CDR3 protein: CASSSSAGTTDTQYF

V gene: TRBV4-2
J gene: TRBJ2-2
clone size: many
CDR3 protein: CASSQFGELFF

V gene: TRBV20-1
J gene: TRBJ1-1
clone size: many
CDR3 protein: CSALQATLNTEAFF

V gene: TRBV5-1
J gene: TRBJ1-2
clone size: .
CDR3 protein: CASSFDRGEYGYTF

V gene: TRBV24-1
J gene: TRBJ2-7
clone size: .
CDR3 protein: CATSDFDEQYF

V gene: TRBV6-6
J gene: TRBJ2-5
clone size: many
CDR3 protein: CASSDTQETQYF

V gene: TRBV11-1
J gene: TRBJ2-4
clone size: .
CDR3 protein: CASSLVTLAGGTKNIQYF

V gene: TRBV7-8
J gene: TRBJ2-3
clone size: few
CDR3 protein: CASSLESYSTDTQYF

V gene: TRBV2
J gene: TRBJ1-2
clone size: .
CDR3 protein: CASSPGTGLGGYTF

V gene: TRBV9
J gene: TRBJ2-5
clone size: few
CDR3 protein: CASSVEQRGAFQETQYF

V gene: TRBV28
J gene: TRBJ2-3
clone size: few
CDR3 protein: CATRTGLQWSDTQYF

V gene: TRBV4-1
J gene: TRBJ2-3
clone size: many
CDR3 protein: CASSQENTGFLGTQYF

V gene: TRBV11-2
J gene: TRBJ2-2
clone size: .
CDR3 protein: CASSSGLAGGMNTGELFF

V gene: TRBV20-1
J gene: TRBJ1-1
clone size: few
CDR3 protein: CSAPSQGQTNTEAFF

V gene: TRBV12-3/TRBV12-4
J gene: TRBJ2-1
clone size: .
CDR3 protein: CASSFLQGSYNEQFF

V gene: TRBV14
J gene: TRBJ2-1
clone size: few
CDR3 protein: CASSQVAYNEQFF

V gene: TRBV5-1
J gene: TRBJ2-7
clone size: few
CDR3 protein: CASRPGTSGRSSYEQYF

V gene: TRBV20-1
J gene: TRBJ2-3
clone size: few
CDR3 protein: CSVGHRLTDTQYF

V gene: TRBV25-1
J gene: TRBJ2-1
clone size: .
CDR3 protein: CASSESGIYNEQFF

V gene: TRBV29-1
J gene: TRBJ2-1
clone size: .
CDR3 protein: CSVRATGYNEQFF

V gene: TRBV5-6
J gene: TRBJ2-7
clone size: .
CDR3 protein: CASSSETLPYEQYF

V gene: TRBV2
J gene: TRBJ2-5
clone size: .
CDR3 protein: CVGTVYQETQYF

V gene: TRBV28
J gene: TRBJ2-7
clone size: many
CDR3 protein: CASSLSGEQYF